This T cell receptor beta chain was recovered during a study of T cells in Graves' hyperthyroidism and ophthalmopathy. This CDR3 is 13 amino acids long. V dropped 10 bases and J dropped 2 bases, with 13 bases sitting between them. CDR1 is MNHNS and CDR2 is SASEGT in the germline V gene. Researchers amplified the TCR beta CDR3 regions from RNA transcripts. A set of HTBI primers served as the primers for a first-round RT-PCR of the TCR CDR3. TCRdb independently ran MiXCR on the multiplex PCR reads; one entry per CDR3 protein. The data contain approximately 430,000 distinct CDR3 sequences, around 16% of them singletons. In its sample, this clonotype was seen a few times.

This receptor was obtained from a woman between 18 and 29 years old with Graves' hyperthyroidism. The sequencing input was blood. The V call is TRBV6-1, the J call TRBJ2-3; D not certain. The CDR3, as DNA: TGTGCCACCCTTGACCTTTACACAGATACGCAGTATTTT. Amino acid sequence: CATLDLYTDTQYF.